Listed below are T cell receptor beta chains from one sample, sequenced in a study of blood T cell repertoires in COVID-19. TCRdb keeps only in-frame clones here, not all; method: immunoSEQ multiplex PCR. The sample contains about 400,000 clones, roughly 86% of which appear only once. Sequencing was done on a sample of PBMCs or T cells enriched from blood (not recorded which). The receptor source for this set is a woman between 40 and 55 years old with acute COVID-19. CDR3s include the opening cysteine and the closing phenylalanine or tryptophan. Fields, in order: clone size, V gene, D gene, J gene, CDR3 protein, CDR3 DNA. D genes are given only for firm matches. Not all rows give a size; the values are once, few, many and, for expanded clones, a class.

.,TRBV20-1,.,TRBJ2-1,CSASSARTYNEQFF,TGCAGTGCTAGTTCGGCTAGGACCTACAATGAGCAGTTCTTC
.,TRBV19,.,TRBJ1-1,CATRPGGSTEAFF,TGTGCCACCCGCCCCGGCGGCAGTACTGAAGCTTTCTTT
.,TRBV7-9,.,TRBJ1-1,CASRPTAGLDTEAFF,TGTGCCAGCAGGCCTACTGCAGGGTTGGACACTGAAGCTTTCTTT
.,TRBV3-1/TRBV3-2,.,TRBJ1-3,CASSQAESSSGNTIYF,TGTGCCAGCAGCCAAGCGGAGAGCAGCTCTGGAAACACCATATATTTT
.,TRBV6-2/TRBV6-3,.,TRBJ1-1,CASSGRDISNTEAFF,TGTGCCAGCAGCGGTCGGGACATCTCGAACACTGAAGCTTTCTTT
.,TRBV6-1,.,TRBJ1-5,CASSEALPGLAQPQHF,TGTGCCAGCAGTGAAGCGCTTCCAGGGCTTGCCCAGCCCCAGCATTTT
once,TRBV15,TRBD2,TRBJ2-1,CATSSGGAGNEQFF,TGTGCCACCAGCAGCGGGGGGGCCGGGAATGAGCAGTTCTTC
.,TRBV5-4,.,TRBJ2-7,CASHEPFTYEQYF,TGTGCCAGCCACGAGCCGTTTACCTACGAGCAGTACTTC
.,TRBV29-1,.,TRBJ1-3,CSVDSALGGNTIYF,TGCAGCGTTGATTCGGCTCTCGGGGGGAACACCATATATTTT
.,TRBV9,.,TRBJ2-5,CASSVAVTSTQETQYF,TGTGCCAGCAGCGTAGCCGTAACTAGTACGCAAGAGACCCAGTACTTC
.,TRBV4-1,TRBD1,TRBJ1-2,CASSPDRVRYGYTF,TGCGCCAGCAGCCCCGACAGGGTCCGCTATGGCTACACCTTC
.,TRBV19,.,TRBJ1-5,CASSIGSANQPQHF,TGTGCCAGTAGTATCGGCAGCGCCAATCAGCCCCAGCATTTT
.,TRBV15,.,TRBJ2-7,CATSRRLGGAYEQYF,TGTGCCACCAGCAGACGCCTCGGGGGTGCCTACGAGCAGTACTTC
.,TRBV7-9,.,TRBJ1-6,CASSFAGDNSPLHF,TGTGCCAGCAGCTTTGCAGGGGATAATTCACCCCTCCACTTT
.,TRBV10-3,TRBD1,TRBJ2-3,CAISEVGQGALDTQYF,TGTGCCATCAGTGAGGTGGGACAGGGGGCATTAGATACGCAGTATTTT
.,TRBV30,.,TRBJ1-6,CAWSPNPMSFNSPLHF,TGTGCCTGGAGTCCCAATCCGATGAGCTTTAATTCACCCCTCCACTTT
.,TRBV24-1,TRBD2,TRBJ2-1,CATSEMGGGAVYEQFF,TGTGCCACCAGTGAAATGGGCGGGGGGGCAGTCTATGAGCAGTTCTTC
.,TRBV5-4,.,TRBJ1-5,CASSLTPGNQPQHF,TGTGCCAGCAGCTTGACCCCCGGGAATCAGCCCCAGCATTTT
.,TRBV2,TRBD1,TRBJ1-1,CASSGTGSGEAFF,TGTGCCAGCAGTGGGACAGGATCTGGGGAAGCTTTCTTT
.,TRBV6-1,.,TRBJ2-7,CASSEGQSLYEQYF,TGTGCCAGCAGTGAAGGACAGTCGCTCTACGAGCAGTACTTC
.,TRBV29-1,TRBD1,TRBJ2-5,CSVDRGEETQYF,TGCAGCGTGGACAGGGGAGAGGAGACCCAGTACTTC
.,TRBV7-9,.,TRBJ2-5,CASSLESSAAQETQYF,TGTGCCAGCAGCTTAGAGAGTAGCGCGGCCCAAGAGACCCAGTACTTC
.,TRBV5-4,.,TRBJ1-1,CASSFGFGNTEAFF,TGTGCCAGCAGCTTCGGTTTTGGGAACACTGAAGCTTTCTTT
few,TRBV7-2,.,TRBJ2-7,CASSLQAVGAYEQYF,TGTGCCAGCAGCTTACAGGCCGTTGGCGCTTACGAGCAGTACTTC
.,TRBV19,.,TRBJ1-3,CASRTRDILRGMSGNTIYF,TGTGCCAGTAGGACACGGGACATTCTTCGGGGAATGTCCGGAAACACCATATATTTT
.,TRBV6-1,.,TRBJ1-4,CASSEGGVGEKLFF,TGTGCCAGCAGTGAAGGGGGGGTAGGTGAAAAACTGTTTTTT
.,TRBV4-1,.,TRBJ2-2,CASSQLPTGHPDTGELFF,TGCGCCAGCAGCCAACTGCCGACAGGCCACCCAGACACCGGGGAGCTGTTTTTT
once,TRBV19,.,TRBJ1-6,CASSIVGPTNSPLHF,TGTGCCAGTAGTATAGTGGGCCCGACGAATTCACCCCTCCACTTT
.,TRBV5-4,TRBD1,TRBJ1-2,CASRAGGSFSYGYTF,TGTGCCAGCAGGGCAGGGGGAAGTTTTAGCTATGGCTACACCTTC
.,TRBV28,TRBD1,TRBJ2-7,CASSSDGTGEYEQYF,TGTGCCAGCAGTTCCGACGGGACAGGGGAGTACGAGCAGTACTTC
.,TRBV30,.,TRBJ1-3,CAQGEIGNTIYF,TGTGCCCAGGGCGAGATTGGAAACACCATATATTTT
.,TRBV30,.,TRBJ1-1,CAWFPTVSNTEAFF,TGTGCCTGGTTCCCAACGGTCTCCAACACTGAAGCTTTCTTT
.,TRBV6-5,TRBD2,TRBJ2-7,CATGEGSSYEQYF,TGTGCCACCGGGGAGGGCAGCTCCTACGAGCAGTACTTC
.,TRBV5-1,.,TRBJ2-2,CASSLGLAGELFF,TGCGCCAGCAGCTTGGGGCTGGCGGGAGAGCTGTTTTTT
.,TRBV27,.,TRBJ1-1,CASSFGRENTEAFF,TGTGCCAGCAGTTTCGGACGGGAGAACACTGAAGCTTTCTTT
few,TRBV7-9,.,TRBJ1-6,CASSLAAFDSPLHF,TGTGCCAGCAGCTTAGCGGCTTTTGATTCACCCCTCCACTTT
.,TRBV3-1/TRBV3-2,TRBD1,TRBJ1-6,CASSQLRTGAGNSPLHF,TGTGCCAGCAGCCAACTACGGACAGGGGCGGGGAATTCACCCCTCCACTTT
once,TRBV7-2,TRBD2,TRBJ2-5,CASRPYGRASGAYQETQYF,TGTGCCAGCAGACCATATGGGAGGGCTAGCGGGGCCTACCAAGAGACCCAGTACTTC
once,TRBV2,.,TRBJ1-2,CASSEEDTNYGYTF,TGTGCCAGCAGTGAAGAGGACACTAACTATGGCTACACCTTC
.,TRBV19,TRBD1,TRBJ1-5,CASSTRQGDQPQHF,TGTGCCAGTAGTACAAGACAGGGGGATCAGCCCCAGCATTTT
.,TRBV27,.,TRBJ1-2,CASSPRGGLGYTF,TGTGCCAGCAGTCCCCGGGGGGGGCTTGGCTACACCTTC
.,TRBV5-1,TRBD2,TRBJ2-3,CASSFRLAGGQDTQYF,TGCGCCAGCAGCTTCAGACTAGCGGGGGGGCAAGATACGCAGTATTTT
.,TRBV19,.,TRBJ2-7,CASSIRGGGYEQYF,TGTGCCAGTAGTATCCGAGGGGGGGGCTACGAGCAGTACTTC
.,TRBV14,.,TRBJ1-1,CASSVRMNTEAFF,TGTGCCAGCAGCGTGAGGATGAACACTGAAGCTTTCTTT
.,TRBV9,.,TRBJ1-1,CASSVGQGGTEAFF,TGTGCCAGCAGCGTCGGCCAGGGAGGGACTGAAGCTTTCTTT
few,TRBV12-3/TRBV12-4,TRBD1,TRBJ1-2,CASRGQGNYGYTF,TGTGCCAGCAGGGGACAGGGGAACTATGGCTACACCTTC
few,TRBV5-1,.,TRBJ1-2,CASSPGQSYGYTF,TGCGCCAGCAGCCCAGGACAGAGCTATGGCTACACCTTC
.,TRBV9,TRBD2,TRBJ2-3,CASSLSGGANTDTQYF,TGTGCCAGCAGCCTTAGCGGGGGGGCGAACACAGATACGCAGTATTTT
.,TRBV25-1,.,TRBJ1-2,CASSDRGGYTF,TGTGCCAGCAGTGACAGGGGCGGCTACACCTTC
.,TRBV6-5,TRBD1,TRBJ2-5,CASSYRGIETQYF,TGTGCCAGCAGCTACAGGGGGATTGAGACCCAGTACTTC
.,TRBV2,.,TRBJ1-6,CASSVGGDNSPLHF,TGTGCCAGCAGTGTCGGGGGGGATAATTCACCCCTCCACTTT
.,TRBV19,.,TRBJ1-3,CASFPSGLGRSGNTIYF,TGTGCCAGTTTCCCCTCGGGATTAGGGCGCTCTGGAAACACCATATATTTT
.,TRBV27,TRBD2,TRBJ2-1,CASRGLAGRGRSYNEQFF,TGTGCCAGCAGGGGACTAGCGGGCCGCGGGAGGTCCTACAATGAGCAGTTCTTC
.,TRBV6-5,TRBD1,TRBJ2-1,CASRPGGFAQFF,TGTGCCAGCAGGCCAGGGGGCTTCGCGCAGTTCTTC
.,TRBV6-5,TRBD1,TRBJ2-2,CASSYSQGAGELFF,TGTGCCAGCAGTTACAGCCAGGGGGCCGGGGAGCTGTTTTTT
.,TRBV5-1,TRBD2,TRBJ2-2,CASSLPVAGGPGELFF,TGCGCCAGCAGCTTGCCTGTAGCGGGGGGGCCCGGGGAGCTGTTTTTT
.,TRBV10-2,TRBD2,TRBJ2-3,CASSPPQRASGGAGTDTQYF,TGCGCCAGCAGCCCCCCACAGAGGGCTAGCGGGGGGGCCGGTACAGATACGCAGTATTTT
.,TRBV11-3,.,TRBJ1-3,CASSLESASGGNTIYF,TGTGCCAGCAGCTTAGAATCGGCCTCGGGTGGAAACACCATATATTTT
.,TRBV2,.,TRBJ1-1,CASRQQGNTEAFF,TGTGCCAGCAGACAACAGGGTAACACTGAAGCTTTCTTT
.,TRBV6-5,.,TRBJ1-6,CASSNGWENSPLHF,TGTGCCAGCAGTAACGGGTGGGAGAATTCACCCCTCCACTTT